These 27 T cell receptor beta chains originate from one sample sequenced in a study of long-term antiretroviral therapy in people with HIV. The authors ran the immunoSEQ assay, v3.0, at survey level. Only in-frame clones appear in the TCRdb table, and some are missing; sequencing was by immunoSEQ multiplex PCR. Of some 11,000 clones listed, 75% to 85% are singletons. Source: unsorted PBMCs, taken 3.4 years after starting antiretroviral therapy. Source of these receptors: a man aged 35-49 years with HIV.

In DNA form, the CDR3 reads TGTGCCAGCAGGGGAACCGGCGGGACAGGGATCCTGGTAACTGAAGCTTTCTTT. This encodes CASRGTGGTGILVTEAFF. This chain connects TRBV28 to TRBJ1-1; 9 bases fit TRBD1. With 6 bases clipped from V and 5 bases from J, the junction kept 19 bases outside the gene matches. The germline gives CDR1 MDHEN, CDR2 SYDVKM. The CDR3 contains 18 residues.

The genes are TRBV4-3 and TRBJ1-1; D not resolved. V shed 0 bases and J shed 1 base, with 9 bases lying between them. Per the germline V gene, CDR1 is LGHNA and CDR2 is YSLEER. The CDR3 loop spans 15 amino acids. CDR3: CASSQDWGSNTEAFF. The CDR3 DNA reads TGCGCCAGCAGCCAAGATTGGGGATCGAACACTGAAGCTTTCTTT.

The rearrangement links TRBV27 to TRBJ2-7; D remains unclear. Germline CDR1 and CDR2: MNHEY and SMNVEV (reference sequence). The CDR3 runs 14 residues. Trimming left V 1 base short and J 0 bases short, with 7 bases between. CDR3 sequence (DNA): TGTGCCAGCAGTTTATTTATGTTCTCCTACGAGCAGTACTTC. Translating it yields CASSLFMFSYEQYF.

The chain is built from TRBV12-5 and TRBJ2-6, with D possibly matching TRBD1 (5 bases). CDR3 size: 17 residues. Germline V gives CDR1 LGHNT, CDR2 FRNRAP. Trimming cost V 4 bases and J 5 bases, with 18 bases left between them. The DNA of the CDR3 is TGTGCTAGTGGTTGCGCTGCAGGACAAAGTCGGGCCAACGTCCTGACTTTC. This translates into CASGCAAGQSRANVLTF.

The chain uses TRBV9 and TRBJ2-2; D is perhaps TRBD2 (6 bases). Germline CDR1 SGDLS, CDR2 YYNGEE. The CDR3 covers 16 residues. Trimming took off 1 base at V and 4 bases at J, with 14 bases between the two ends. The CDR3 DNA sequence: TGTGCCAGCAGCGTATCAGCGGGTGCTCTCACCGGGGAGCTGTTTTTT. This encodes CASSVSAGALTGELFF.

The chain carries TRBV4-3 and TRBJ2-2; D gene unclear. The CDR3 length is 15 residues. V lost 0 bases, J lost 8 bases, and 13 bases lay in between. The germline gives CDR1 LGHNA, CDR2 YSLEER. The CDR3 reads CASSQEGRALGELFF. The CDR3 nucleotides are TGCGCCAGCAGCCAAGAAGGCCGCGCTTTGGGGGAGCTGTTTTTT.

The rearrangement joins TRBV9 to TRBJ2-7, with 9 nucleotides matching TRBD2. CDR1 is SGDLS and CDR2 is YYNGEE in the germline V gene. This CDR3 spans 15 amino acids. V shed 2 bases, J shed 2 bases, and the junction held 5 bases outside the gene matches. The CDR3 region has the DNA TGTGCCAGCAGCGTGGGGGCGGGAGGGGCCTACGAGCAGTACTTC. This codes for CASSVGAGGAYEQYF.

The chain links TRBV7-9 to TRBJ1-5; no definite D call. This CDR3 contains 15 residues. V was clipped by 1 base and J by 4 bases, with 11 bases between them. Germline CDR1 SEHNR, CDR2 FQNEAQ (reference sequence). The CDR3 protein is CASSLGGSVNQPQHF. As DNA, the CDR3 is TGTGCCAGCAGCTTAGGCGGCTCGGTAAATCAGCCCCAGCATTTT.

This chain uses TRBV1 with TRBJ2-3; the table's D gene call, TRBD2, was not cross checked with the DNA. TRBV1 is reported as a pseudogene. The CDR3 has 17 amino acids. In DNA, the CDR3 is TGCACCAGCAGCCAAGATTGTACTAGCGGGAGGGCAGATACGCAGTATTTT. It translates to CTSSQDCTSGRADTQYF.

This clone has a single count. The genes are TRBV5-1 and TRBJ2-2, with a weak D call TRBD1 (5 bases). CDR1 and CDR2 from the germline V gene are SGHRS and YFSETQ. The CDR3 consists of 15 residues. V lost 0 bases and J lost 1, with 7 bases in between. CDR3 in amino acids: CASSLVRVNTGELFF. CDR3 nucleotide sequence: TGCGCCAGCAGCTTGGTCAGGGTGAACACCGGGGAGCTGTTTTTT.

CDR3 loop: CASSQQAEGMNTEAFF. CDR3 nucleotide sequence: TGCGCCAGCAGCCAGCAAGCGGAGGGGATGAACACTGAAGCTTTCTTT. The rearrangement joins TRBV5-1 to TRBJ1-1; D is perhaps TRBD1 (5 bases). Trimming removed 4 bases at V and 0 bases at J, with 16 bases between. The CDR3 spans 16 residues. The germline V gene encodes CDR1 SGHRS and CDR2 YFSETQ.

The chain carries TRBV5-1 and TRBJ1-4; D unresolved. The CDR3 loop spans 14 amino acids. Between the trimmed V and J ends, which lost 1 base and 4 bases, there was a span of 8 bases. CDR1 is SGHRS, CDR2 YFSETQ, per germline. The CDR3 coding sequence is TGCGCCAGCAGCTTGAGTTCCATTAATGAAAAACTGTTTTTT. Its protein product is CASSLSSINEKLFF.

In this sample, this clone turned up once. The chain uses TRBV28 and TRBJ1-5; D is uncertain. Trimming took off 6 bases at V and 6 bases at J, with 6 bases between the two ends. CDR3 length: 11 residues. The germline gives CDR1 MDHEN, CDR2 SYDVKM. The CDR3 sequence: CASSLGQPQHF. The CDR3 DNA sequence: TGTGCCAGCAGCCTTGGTCAGCCCCAGCATTTT.

The chain carries TRBV9 and TRBJ2-1; no reliable D call. The CDR3 is 13 amino acids. Trimming pared 4 bases from V and 5 bases from J, leaving 10 bases between. Germline CDR1 is SGDLS and CDR2 is YYNGEE. This CDR3 reads CASSHSPDNEQFF. The CDR3, as DNA: TGTGCCAGCAGCCACTCCCCAGACAATGAGCAGTTCTTC.

The chain links TRBV30 to TRBJ2-7; TRBD2 might be the D (6 bases). Per the germline V gene, CDR1 is GTSNPN and CDR2 is SVGIG (reference sequence). V lost 2 bases and J lost 9, with 20 bases in between. The CDR3 is made up of 14 amino acids. The CDR3 protein is CAWSPGGPLTGQYF. The CDR3 nucleotides read TGTGCCTGGAGTCCAGGAGGGCCTTTAACCGGGCAGTACTTC.

The CDR3: CASSQVGQQKETQYF. CDR3 coding DNA: TGTGCCAGCTCCCAGGTGGGACAGCAAAAAGAGACCCAGTACTTC. The genes are TRBV25-1 and TRBJ2-5, with 7 bases identical to TRBD1. Trimming cost V 8 bases and J 3 bases; bases outside gene matches: 12. The CDR3 contains 15 residues. Per the germline V gene, CDR1 is MGHDK and CDR2 is SYGVNS.

This chain links TRBV28 with TRBJ2-7; D is ambiguous. From germline, CDR1 is MDHEN and CDR2 SYDVKM. This CDR3 has 11 amino acids. Trimming pared 6 bases from V and 2 bases from J, leaving 5 bases between. The CDR3 nucleotides are TGTGCCAGCAGCTTAACCTACGAGCAGTACTTC. This gives the protein CASSLTYEQYF.

The V call is TRBV19, the J call TRBJ1-2; no clear D. The CDR3 covers 15 residues. Trimming took 7 bases from V and 6 from J, leaving 21 bases between them. CDR1 is LNHDA and CDR2 is SQIVND in the germline V gene (reference sequence). In nucleotides, the CDR3 is TGTGCCAGTATCCTGGACCTCCTATTGGGCAATGGCTACACCTTC. This encodes CASILDLLLGNGYTF.

The genes are TRBV5-1 and TRBJ2-7; TRBD2 agrees at 11 bases. CDR3 length: 15 residues. CDR1 and CDR2 (germline): SGHRS, YFSETQ. The trim removed 0 bases at V and 6 bases at J, leaving 5 bases unmatched. Here the CDR3 reads CASSLGVAGGTEQYF. The CDR3 coding sequence is TGCGCCAGCAGCTTGGGGGTAGCGGGGGGGACCGAGCAGTACTTC.

The rearrangement uses TRBV29-1 and TRBJ2-1; unclear D gene. V lost 6 bases and J lost 6, with 15 bases in between. Germline CDR1 is SQVTM and CDR2 is ANQGSEA. The CDR3 has 13 amino acids. CDR3 amino acids: CSVLAPESNEQFF. The CDR3 DNA reads as TGCAGCGTCTTAGCACCCGAGAGCAATGAGCAGTTCTTC.

V is TRBV29-1 and J is TRBJ2-1; 7 nucleotides line up with TRBD2. The germline V gene has CDR1 SQVTM and CDR2 ANQGSEA. This CDR3 has 13 amino acids. Losses at the gene ends were 4 bases for V and 0 bases for J; bases not matched to a gene: 0. As DNA, the CDR3 is TGCAGCGTTGCGGGGGGCTCCTACAATGAGCAGTTCTTC. It specifies CSVAGGSYNEQFF.

In its sample, this clone was seen once. The chain is built from TRBV18 and TRBJ2-1, with TRBD2 matching 7 bases. CDR1 and CDR2 (germline): KGHSH, LQKENI. J was trimmed by 3 bases and V by 5 bases; bases with no gene match: 4. CDR3 length: 14 amino acids. In DNA form, the CDR3 reads TGTGCCAGCTCAGAGCGGGATATCTACAATGAGCAGTTCTTC. Translated: CASSERDIYNEQFF.

V is TRBV5-1 and J is TRBJ1-2; tentatively, D is TRBD1 (6 bases). The V gene lost 0 bases and the J gene lost 3 bases, with 6 bases spanning the gap. CDR1 is SGHRS, CDR2 YFSETQ, per germline. The CDR3 totals 13 residues. The chain's CDR3 is CASSLGGHYGYTF. The CDR3 coding sequence is TGCGCCAGCAGCTTGGGGGGGCACTATGGCTACACCTTC. The full variable domain, with the rest looked up from reference TRBV5-1 and TRBJ1-2, is KAGVTQTPRYLIKTRGQQVTLSCSPISGHRSVSWYQQTPGQGLQFLFEYFSETQRNKGNFPGRFSGRQFSNSRSEMNVSTLELGDSALYLCASSLGGHYGYTFGSGTRLTVV.

This clone showed up just a few times. The chain carries TRBV11-2 and TRBJ2-7; possible D gene TRBD1, 5 bases. The CDR3 is made up of 14 amino acids. Trimming left V 0 bases short and J 6 bases short, with 12 bases between. Germline V gene data show CDR1 as SGHAT and CDR2 as FQNNGV. CDR3 amino acids: CASSLDGARPEQYF. The CDR3 region has the DNA TGTGCCAGCAGCTTAGATGGGGCACGACCCGAGCAGTACTTC.

The rearrangement joins TRBV5-1 to TRBJ2-7; 8 bases agree with TRBD2. The germline V gene has CDR1 SGHRS and CDR2 YFSETQ. Unmatched junction bases numbered 6, after V lost 5 bases and J lost 2 bases. The CDR3 runs to 14 residues. CDR3 amino acids: CASSTMGLAYEQYF. The CDR3 DNA sequence: TGCGCCAGCAGTACCATGGGACTAGCCTACGAGCAGTACTTC.

This clone showed up just once. The chain combines TRBV7-9 with TRBJ2-2; D remains ambiguous. CDR1 and CDR2 from the germline V gene are SEHNR and FQNEAQ (reference sequence). Trimming pared 5 bases from V and 0 bases from J, leaving 13 bases between. CDR3 size: 16 residues. The CDR3 here is CASSPPDRANTGELFF. CDR3 sequence (DNA): TGTGCCAGCAGCCCACCCGACCGCGCGAACACCGGGGAGCTGTTTTTT.

This chain links TRBV7-3 with TRBJ2-7; 8 nucleotides match TRBD2. V lost 4 bases to trimming and J lost 6 bases; unmatched junction nucleotides: 11. In germline, CDR1 is SGHTA, CDR2 FQGTGA. The CDR3 totals 15 residues. The CDR3 coding sequence is TGTGCCAGCAGCTCACTAGGCGGGAGGATAGGCGAGCAGTACTTC. Translation gives CASSSLGGRIGEQYF.